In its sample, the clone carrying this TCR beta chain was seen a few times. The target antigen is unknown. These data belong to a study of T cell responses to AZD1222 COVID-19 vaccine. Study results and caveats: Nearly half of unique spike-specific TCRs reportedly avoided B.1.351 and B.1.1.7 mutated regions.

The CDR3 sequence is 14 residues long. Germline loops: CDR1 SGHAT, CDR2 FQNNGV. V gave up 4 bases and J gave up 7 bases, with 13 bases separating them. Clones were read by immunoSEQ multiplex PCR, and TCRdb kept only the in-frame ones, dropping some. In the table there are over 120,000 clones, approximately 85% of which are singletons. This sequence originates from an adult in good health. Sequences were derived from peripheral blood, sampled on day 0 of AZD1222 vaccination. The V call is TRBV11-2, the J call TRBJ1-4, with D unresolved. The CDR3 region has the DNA TGTGCCAGCAGCTCCTGGACTGAGGGTGAAAAACTGTTTTTT. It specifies CASSSWTEGEKLFF.